The present TCR beta chain was sequenced within a study of a mutant IDH1 vaccine in newly diagnosed glioma. About the study: Averaging approximately 42 years of age, treated patients were roughly 60% male and 37.5% female. The earlier regimen, radiotherapy, temozolomide, or both, was most often both. Study-wide points: Seemingly, pseudoprogression had no relation to changes in the top peripheral T cell clonotypes.

Time point of the sample: week 11, during vaccination. With topical imiquimod, each dose of the vaccine consisted of 300 ug of mutant IDH1 20-mer peptide. Every donor had a new WHO grade 3 or 4 astrocytoma that was IDH1-mutant, with loss of nuclear ATRX. Data came from immunoSEQ multiplex PCR; TCRdb stores just in-frame clones and leaves some out. Among around 30,000 clones listed, 85% to 90% were seen once. CDR1 is SGHRS, CDR2 YFSETQ, per germline. The CDR3 contains 13 residues. With regard to this clone: Its antigen is not known. The junction differs from germline at one of its ends, possibly a read error.

The V and J genes are TRBV5-1 and TRBJ2-5; no definite D call. The clonotype comes from a man in his late teens or twenties with glioma. The source was PBMCs, collected from a glioma patient whose treatment included an IDH1 peptide vaccine. The CDR3 loop reads CASNLPPGETQYF. For the CDR3, the DNA is TGCGCCAGCAACTTGCCCCCGGGAGAGACCCAGTACTTC.